This entry lists 19 T cell receptor beta chains sequenced from one sample in a study of Ad26.COV2.S vaccination and SARS-CoV-2 variants. Treatment defined: 15 to 20 received Ad26.COV2.S at low or high dose, single or two shots; several received placebo; per-sample allocation not given. Collection of samples fell on day 63 after the first vaccine or placebo injection. Clones were read by immunoSEQ multiplex PCR, and TCRdb kept only the in-frame ones, dropping some. The data show around 380,000 clones, around nine tenths seen once. The starting material was peripheral blood, obtained in a trial of Ad26.COV2.S vaccine versus placebo. The receptor set was obtained from a person between 18 and 65 years old who received the Ad26.COV2.S COVID-19 vaccine or a placebo.

This clone was detected only once. V usage is TRBV3-1 (or the pseudogene TRBV3-2) and J usage is TRBJ2-3; 7 bases fit TRBD2. The CDR3 totals 18 residues. Germline V gene sequence: CDR1 LGHDT, CDR2 YNNKEL (reference sequence). Trimming removed 4 bases from V and 2 bases from J; junction bases left unmatched: 15. Here the CDR3 reads CASSRGKGGDHSTDTQYF. The CDR3 DNA reads as TGTGCCAGCAGCCGGGGTAAGGGAGGGGACCACTCCACAGATACGCAGTATTTT.

This clone has only one observation. The chain joins TRBV15 to TRBJ2-7, with 9 bases lining up with TRBD1. The CDR3 is 16 residues long. Unmatched junction bases numbered 17, after V lost 5 bases and J lost 9 bases. CDR1 LNHNV and CDR2 YYDKDF come from the germline V gene (reference sequence). The CDR3 is CATSAKYPGQGSGQYF. CDR3 in DNA: TGTGCCACCAGCGCGAAGTACCCGGGACAGGGTTCGGGGCAGTACTTC.

V gene TRBV6-1 combines with J gene TRBJ1-5; the D gene is possibly TRBD1 (5 bases). Germline lookup yields CDR1 MNHNS and CDR2 SASEGT. The CDR3 consists of 16 residues. V lost 4 bases, J lost 0 bases, and 13 bases lay in between. CDR3 protein: CASSGRDGASNQPQHF. In nucleotides, the CDR3 is TGTGCCAGCAGTGGACGGGACGGCGCTAGCAATCAGCCCCAGCATTTT.

This clone was detected once. The chain uses TRBV19 and TRBJ2-3; TRBD2 matches 10 bases. Germline-derived CDR1 and CDR2 are LNHDA and SQIVND (reference sequence). The CDR3 has 16 residues. Trimming cost V 1 base and J 4 bases; bases outside gene matches: 5. This CDR3 is CASSIVPSGGADTQYF. In DNA form, the CDR3 reads TGTGCCAGTAGTATAGTACCTAGCGGGGGCGCAGATACGCAGTATTTT.

This rearrangement joins TRBV3-1 (or the pseudogene TRBV3-2) to TRBJ1-6, with no clear D. V lost 3 bases and J lost 0, with 15 bases in between. Germline V CDR1 and CDR2: LGHDT, YNNKEL (reference sequence). The CDR3 is made up of 18 amino acids. The CDR3 DNA sequence: TGTGCCAGCAGCCATCTTCGTCCGAGGAGCTCCTATAATTCACCCCTCCACTTT. It translates to CASSHLRPRSSYNSPLHF.

The chain combines TRBV6-6 with TRBJ1-2; D unresolved. Trimming pared 0 bases from V and 7 bases from J, leaving 12 bases between. This CDR3 spans 14 amino acids. The germline gives CDR1 MNHNY, CDR2 SVGAGI (reference sequence). The CDR3 DNA follows: TGTGCCAGCAGTTACTCGATCGACGTAACTGGCTACACCTTC. It specifies CASSYSIDVTGYTF.

A few counts support this clone. This sequence joins TRBV4-1 and TRBJ2-7; TRBD1 agrees at 8 bases. V was clipped by 1 base and J by 4 bases; unmatched bases: 6. Germline V gene sequence: CDR1 MGHRA, CDR2 YSYEKL. CDR3 size: 15 residues. CDR3 DNA: TGCGCCAGCAGCCAAGCCCGGGACAGGATTTACGAGCAGTACTTC. Its translation is CASSQARDRIYEQYF.

The chain recombines TRBV6-5 with TRBJ1-2, with TRBD1 matching 7 bases. V was pared by 8 bases and J by 2 bases, with 2 bases of the junction left unmatched. CDR3 length equals 12 residues. Per germline, CDR1 MNHEY and CDR2 SVGAGI. The CDR3 here is CASLGQNYGYTF. The CDR3 DNA reads as TGTGCCAGCTTGGGACAGAACTATGGCTACACCTTC.

The gene calls are TRBV6-5 and TRBJ2-5, with D uncertain. Germline V gene data show CDR1 as MNHEY and CDR2 as SVGAGI. Trimming took off 6 bases at V and 5 bases at J, with 10 bases between the two ends. CDR3 length: 12 amino acids. In nucleotides, the CDR3 is TGTGCCAGCAGCCAGGTTATCGAGACCCAGTACTTC. This encodes CASSQVIETQYF.

The sample holds a few counts of this clone. The same CDR3 arises from other DNA sequences in this sample as well. The rearrangement links TRBV5-4 to TRBJ1-4; D might be TRBD1 (6 bases). The ends were cut back, 4 bases at V and 5 bases at J, with 12 bases in the middle. This CDR3 is 14 amino acids long. Per germline, CDR1 SGHNT and CDR2 YYREEE (reference sequence). Here the CDR3 reads CASSPQGSNEKLFF. The CDR3 bases are TGTGCCAGCAGCCCACAGGGCTCGAATGAAAAACTGTTTTTT.

The chain recombines TRBV6-5 with TRBJ1-5; D ambiguous. CDR1 is MNHEY and CDR2 is SVGAGI in the germline V gene. Between the trimmed V and J ends, which lost 7 bases and 1 base, there was a span of 8 bases. This CDR3 comprises 13 residues. The CDR3 reads CASTTGSNQPQHF. For the CDR3, the DNA is TGTGCCAGCACCACGGGGAGCAATCAGCCCCAGCATTTT.

The V and J genes are TRBV2 and TRBJ2-1; no clear D. The V and J ends lost 3 bases and 7 bases respectively, with 13 bases between them. This CDR3 comprises 14 residues. CDR1 is SNHLY, CDR2 FYNNEI, per germline. CDR3 sequence reads: CASSELSWMNEQFF. CDR3 DNA sequence: TGTGCCAGCAGTGAGCTCTCCTGGATGAATGAGCAGTTCTTC.

This chain uses TRBV19 with TRBJ2-7; D assignment may be TRBD1 or TRBD2 (5 bases each). Trimming removed 4 bases from V and 2 bases from J, with 12 bases in between. CDR3 length equals 14 residues. CDR1 and CDR2 (germline): LNHDA, SQIVND (reference sequence). The CDR3 DNA follows: TGTGCCAGTAGTAGCGGGTGGGGCCCCTACGAGCAGTACTTC. Translated: CASSSGWGPYEQYF.

This chain joins TRBV4-2 and TRBJ2-3; 7 nucleotides align to TRBD2. This CDR3 region has 16 residues. Germline V gene sequence: CDR1 LGHNA, CDR2 YNFKEQ. The trim removed 1 base at V and 1 base at J, leaving 5 bases unmatched. The CDR3 nucleotides are TGTGCCAGCAGCCAAGTTGGAACTAGCGGCACAGATACGCAGTATTTT. This gives the protein CASSQVGTSGTDTQYF.

Here the CDR3 reads CASSRTGTGGRDTQYF. The CDR3 DNA reads TGTGCCAGCAGCAGAACCGGGACAGGGGGCAGGGATACGCAGTATTTT. V gene TRBV2 combines with J gene TRBJ2-3; 12 bases agree with TRBD1. Losses at the gene ends were 6 bases for V and 6 bases for J; bases not matched to a gene: 10. Germline V gene lookup returns CDR1 SNHLY and CDR2 FYNNEI. This CDR3 has 16 residues.

The chain joins TRBV2 to TRBJ2-6, with TRBD1 identical over 9 bases. From germline, CDR1 is SNHLY and CDR2 FYNNEI. There are 16 residues in the CDR3. The V and J ends lost 7 bases and 4 bases, in that order; junction bases with no gene match: 8. CDR3 DNA: TGTGCCAGCACCGGGACAGGGATATCCGGGGCCAACGTCCTGACTTTC. As protein: CASTGTGISGANVLTF.

The genes are TRBV5-4 and TRBJ1-6, with D possibly matching TRBD1 (5 bases). Trimming removed 2 bases from V and 13 bases from J, with 16 bases in between. The germline CDR1 and CDR2 sequences are SGHNT and YYREEE (reference sequence). This CDR3 is 14 amino acids long. For the CDR3, the DNA is TGTGCCAGCAGCTTCGCCGGGGCTCCGGGTCCCCTCCACTTT. Its translation: CASSFAGAPGPLHF. The full variable domain, rest sourced from reference TRBV5-4 and TRBJ1-6, is ETGVTQSPTHLIKTRGQQVTLRCSSQSGHNTVSWYQQALGQGPQFIFQYYREEENGRGNFPPRFSGLQFPNYSSELNVNALELDDSALYLCASSFAGAPGPLHFGNGTRLTVT.

The table lists this clone with a few counts. This chain uses TRBV6-6 with TRBJ1-5; TRBD1 matches 8 bases. Germline V gene lookup returns CDR1 MNHNY and CDR2 SVGAGI (reference sequence). V lost 0 bases, J lost 3 bases, and 4 bases stayed unmatched. The CDR3 is 16 amino acids. CDR3 nucleotides: TGTGCCAGCAGTTACTCGAACAGGGGGAACAATCAGCCCCAGCATTTT. Amino acids: CASSYSNRGNNQPQHF.

The rearrangement uses TRBV3-1 (or the pseudogene TRBV3-2) and TRBJ2-2; D gene ambiguous. V lost 6 bases and J lost 8, with 10 bases in between. The CDR3 is made up of 12 amino acids. The germline CDR1 and CDR2 sequences are LGHDT and YNNKEL (reference sequence). CDR3 region: CASSRSAGELFF. The CDR3 DNA follows: TGTGCCAGCAGTCGGTCGGCGGGGGAGCTGTTTTTT.